The sequence of this TCR beta chain was determined in a study of cytomegalovirus exposure and HLA in healthy donors. This clone was counted a few times. PCR primers comprised 60 Vbeta and 13 Jbeta primers. Generated by immunoSEQ multiplex PCR, the TCRdb table keeps only in-frame clones and is missing some. Counted here are about 93,000 clones, around 81% occurring once; the ten biggest clones make up 0.55% to 0.65%. V was cut by 7 bases and J by 2 bases, with 13 bases left in between. This CDR3 comprises 14 residues. From germline, CDR1 is SGHDT and CDR2 YYEEEE. The material sequenced was PBMCs. This receptor was obtained from a man aged 30 to 45 in good health and CMV-seronegative. The chain carries TRBV5-6 and TRBJ2-1, with a tentative D call TRBD2 (6 bases). DNA of the CDR3: TGTGCCAGCCTCCGGGGGAACCCCTACAATGAGCAGTTCTTC. This codes for CASLRGNPYNEQFF.